Listed here are 3 T cell receptor beta chains from one sample, sequenced in a study of beta chain features in type 1 diabetes. Every isolated RNA sample was fully reverse transcribed, so sequencing captured expressed TCRB transcripts. This table comes from immunoSEQ multiplex PCR, and its TCRdb copy is limited to in-frame clones, with some not included. The sample has around 140,000 clones; approximately 13% are singletons. Which antigens these TCRs recognize remains unknown. Findings of the study overall: TCRB CDR3s were moderately but significantly shorter in Type 1 diabetes patients in all four CD4+ subsets.

Sequencing used central memory CD4+ T cells from blood. The receptors were gathered from a young man with type 1 diabetes.

The chain couples TRBV30 to TRBJ2-2; 7 bases map to TRBD1. Germline V lookup: CDR1 GTSNPN, CDR2 SVGIG (reference sequence). J was trimmed by 3 bases and V by 3 bases; bases with no gene match: 10. The length of the CDR3 is 16 residues. In DNA, the CDR3 is TGTGCCTGGAGCCGAACCTGGGACAGAGACACCGGGGAGCTGTTTTTT. It is translated as CAWSRTWDRDTGELFF.

The CDR3 DNA reads TGTGCCAGCAGTTTCCTGTCAGGGGAGCAGTACTTC. Translation gives CASSFLSGEQYF. V is TRBV27 and J is TRBJ2-7; D might be TRBD1 (5 bases). V lost 3 bases to trimming and J lost 7 bases, with 10 bases between them. This CDR3 is built from 12 residues. Looked up from germline, CDR1 is MNHEY and CDR2 is SMNVEV (reference sequence).

The chain uses TRBV5-1 and TRBJ1-5; D gene ambiguous. This CDR3 is built from 13 residues. Looked up from germline, CDR1 is SGHRS and CDR2 is YFSETQ. Trimming took 4 bases from V and 7 from J, leaving 12 bases between them. CDR3 in amino acids: CASSVDFRQPQHF. The CDR3 nucleotides read TGCGCCAGCAGCGTCGACTTTAGGCAGCCCCAGCATTTT. Based on the CDR3 plus reference TRBV5-1 and TRBJ1-5, the full variable domain is KAGVTQTPRYLIKTRGQQVTLSCSPISGHRSVSWYQQTPGQGLQFLFEYFSETQRNKGNFPGRFSGRQFSNSRSEMNVSTLELGDSALYLCASSVDFRQPQHFGDGTRLSIL.